Below, one T cell receptor (beta chain) is given with its context. The entry originates in a study of blood T cell repertoires in COVID-19. At the level of the study: Italy, Spain and the United States were the sources of the convalescent and acute COVID-19 samples. T cells, B-cell-depleted T cells, or PBMCs supplied cDNA or gDNA.

As originally analysed: Estimates of nucleated cell counts were drawn from the amplification of reference gene primers. Assay used: immunoSEQ multiplex PCR; TCRdb lists only in-frame clones, some missing. V, J and clone size were drawn from that table, and D and trimming were deduced from the DNA. Here the sample spans 200,000 to 250,000 clones, roughly 87% being singletons. With 1 base clipped from V and 5 bases from J, the junction kept 7 bases outside the gene matches. The CDR3 sequence is 15 residues long. In germline, CDR1 is SGHRS, CDR2 YFSETQ. The V call is TRBV5-1, the J call TRBJ2-7; 9 positions agree with TRBD2. Sequences were obtained from peripheral blood. The source is a woman aged 18-29 years who had recovered from COVID-19. The CDR3 region has the DNA TGCGCCAGCAGCTTGAACTTGCGGGAGGGTCACGAGCAGTACTTC. This sequence encodes CASSLNLREGHEQYF. Looking up the rest from reference TRBV5-1 and TRBJ2-7 gives the full variable domain: KAGVTQTPRYLIKTRGQQVTLSCSPISGHRSVSWYQQTPGQGLQFLFEYFSETQRNKGNFPGRFSGRQFSNSRSEMNVSTLELGDSALYLCASSLNLREGHEQYFGPGTRLTVT.